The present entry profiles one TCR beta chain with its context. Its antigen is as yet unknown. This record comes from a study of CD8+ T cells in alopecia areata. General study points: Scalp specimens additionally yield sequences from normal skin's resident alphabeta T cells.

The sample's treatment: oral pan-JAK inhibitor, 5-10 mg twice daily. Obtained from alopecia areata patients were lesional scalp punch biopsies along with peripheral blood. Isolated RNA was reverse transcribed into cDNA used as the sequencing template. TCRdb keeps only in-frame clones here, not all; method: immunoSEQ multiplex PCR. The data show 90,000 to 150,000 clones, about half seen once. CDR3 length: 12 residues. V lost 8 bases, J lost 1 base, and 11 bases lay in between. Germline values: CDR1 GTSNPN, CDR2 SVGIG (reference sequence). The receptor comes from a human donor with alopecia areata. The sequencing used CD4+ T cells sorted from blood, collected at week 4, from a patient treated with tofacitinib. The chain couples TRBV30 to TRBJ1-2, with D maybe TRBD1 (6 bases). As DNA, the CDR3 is TGTGCCAGACAGGCGGTTAACTATGGCTACACCTTC. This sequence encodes CARQAVNYGYTF. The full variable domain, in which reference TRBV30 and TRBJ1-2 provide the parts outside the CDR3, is SQTIHQWPATLVQPVGSPLSLECTVEGTSNPNLYWYRQAAGRGLQLLFYSVGIGQISSEVPQNLSASRPQDRQFILSSKKLLLSDSGFYLCARQAVNYGYTFGSGTRLTVV.